These 6 T cell receptor beta chains were all obtained from the same sample, sequenced in a study of beta chain features in type 1 diabetes. Sequenced material consisted of expressed TCRB transcripts (all of the isolated RNA was reverse transcribed). Measured with immunoSEQ multiplex PCR; TCRdb has only the in-frame clones, and not every one. The table includes about 150,000 clones, around 10% detected once. The sample consisted of central memory CD4+ T cells from blood. These receptors were obtained from a man aged 18 to 35 in good health.

In its sample, this clone was seen a few times. V gene TRBV30 combines with J gene TRBJ2-5; TRBD2 agrees at 15 bases. In germline, CDR1 is GTSNPN, CDR2 SVGIG (reference sequence). CDR3 length: 15 residues. With 1 base clipped from V and 6 bases from J, the junction kept 3 bases outside the gene matches. CDR3 amino acids: CAWSGTSGGAKTQYF. Written as DNA, the CDR3 is TGTGCCTGGAGTGGGACTAGCGGGGGGGCAAAGACCCAGTACTTC.

A note on this clone: The same CDR3 arises from other DNA sequences in this sample as well. The V call is TRBV28, the J call TRBJ2-7; D remains unclear. The germline CDR1 and CDR2 sequences are MDHEN and SYDVKM. This CDR3 is 12 amino acids long. V gave up 1 base and J gave up 0 bases, with 1 base separating them. CDR3 region: CASSLSSYEQYF. The CDR3, as DNA: TGTGCCAGCAGTTTATCCTCCTACGAGCAGTACTTC. The variable domain in full, with the rest retrieved from reference TRBV28 and TRBJ2-7, is DVKVTQSSRYLVKRTGEKVFLECVQDMDHENMFWYRQDPGLGLRLIYFSYDVKMKEKGDIPEGYSVSREKKERFSLILESASTNQTSMYLCASSLSSYEQYFGPGTRLTVT.

The rearrangement uses TRBV6-6 and TRBJ1-2; D remains unclear. V lost 0 bases and J lost 7, with 9 bases in between. This CDR3 has 13 amino acids. CDR1 is MNHNY, CDR2 SVGAGI, per germline (reference sequence). The CDR3 bases are TGTGCCAGCAGTTACTCGAAGGATGTTGGCTACACCTTC. It encodes CASSYSKDVGYTF.

This clone was detected only a few times. The chain has TRBV5-1 and TRBJ1-5; D perhaps matches TRBD1 (5 bases). In germline, CDR1 is SGHRS, CDR2 YFSETQ. The CDR3 is made up of 14 amino acids. V lost 3 bases to trimming and J lost 6 bases, with 13 bases between them. The CDR3 sequence is CASSWGSEGQPQHF. Written as DNA, the CDR3 is TGCGCCAGCAGCTGGGGGTCGGAGGGTCAGCCCCAGCATTTT.

There are many counts of this clone. The chain employs TRBV7-2 and TRBJ1-1, with D possibly being TRBD1 (5 bases). Trimming cost V 5 bases and J 4 bases, with 11 bases left between them. The CDR3 totals 13 residues. Germline CDR1 is SGHTA and CDR2 is FQGNSA. The CDR3 region has the DNA TGTGCCAGCAGCATAAACCAGGGCACTGAAGCTTTCTTT. Translation: CASSINQGTEAFF.

This clone was picked up a small number of times. Additional DNA sequences in this sample encode the identical CDR3. The V call is TRBV18, the J call TRBJ2-3; the D gene is possibly TRBD1 (6 bases). Germline V gives CDR1 KGHSH, CDR2 LQKENI. V was cut by 3 bases and J by 5 bases, with 6 bases left in between. CDR3 length equals 12 residues. The CDR3 is CASSPRGDTQYF. In DNA form, the CDR3 reads TGTGCCAGCTCACCCAGGGGAGATACGCAGTATTTT.